Described below is a single T cell receptor beta chain sequence and its context. Its antigen is as yet unknown. The sample originates from a study of T cells expressing NK-cell markers. About the study: Eight donors were sequenced, seven testing HCMV-seropositive and one testing seronegative.

Whole-study findings and limits: The leading position in the CD3+CD56-NKG2C+ fraction of several donors also went to these clonotypes.

For each CDR3 protein, TCRdb gives one entry from its re-call of the 5' RACE reads, without DNA. The ten most abundant clones cover less than 4.5% of a sample with 450,000 to 600,000 distinct CDR3 sequences. The CDR3 totals 11 residues. Germline assignment: CDR1 MNHNY and CDR2 SVGAGI (reference sequence). The receptor comes from a man in his late teens or twenties in good health. Sequences were obtained from blood T cells: a sorted CD56 or NKG2C T cell subset, CD4+ or CD8+ T cells, or bulk PBMC T cells (not recorded which). The V gene is TRBV6-6, the J gene TRBJ1-3. The CDR3 loop is CASSYQNTIYF.